In its sample, the clone carrying this T cell receptor beta chain is large. Its cognate antigen is unknown. Peripheral blood genomic DNA, not sorted cells or RNA, was the template. The sample comes from a study of T cell repertoires in aging, cancer and after chemotherapy. Study in general: Paired samples before and after chemotherapy came from glioblastoma patients receiving temozolomide-based therapy.

The ends lost 0 bases at V and 7 bases at J; junction bases unmatched: 11. Germline CDR1 is SQVTM and CDR2 is ANQGSEA. This CDR3 region has 16 residues. Notes on the study in general: The repertoire data cannot show anything about immunological memory following chemotherapy. Across the chemotherapy interval, each cancer cohort showed higher median generation probability, suggesting thymic rebound.

Rearranged V-D-J TRB sequences were amplified with a mixed TRB-A/B primer pool. TCRdb reanalysed the multiplex PCR reads using MiXCR and keeps one entry per CDR3 protein. The table has over 1,000 distinct CDR3 sequences, 30% seen once; the top ten hold approximately 35%. This TCR was sampled from a human donor with a solid tumor. The rearrangement joins TRBV29-1 to TRBJ2-3, with 9 bases fitting TRBD2. The source material was blood. CDR3: CSVEDWDSGGANTQYF. CDR3 coding DNA: TGCAGCGTTGAAGACTGGGATAGCGGGGGAGCGAATACGCAGTATTTT.